Following are 27 T cell receptor beta chains from one sample sequenced in a study of glioma-infiltrating T cells after dendritic cell vaccination. Method: immunoSEQ multiplex PCR; TCRdb's copy keeps in-frame clones and lacks some. The sample lists about 58,000 clones, 70% to 85% occurring once. Time point described: after dendritic cell vaccination, including at tumor progression/relapse. The sample here was blood, taken after dendritic cell vaccination. The receptor source for this set is a human donor with glioblastoma.

This rearrangement joins TRBV7-6 to TRBJ1-2; a possible D gene is TRBD1 (6 bases). The CDR3 extends over 13 amino acids. Germline V gene sequence: CDR1 SGHVS, CDR2 FNYEAQ. Trimming left V 1 base short and J 6 bases short, with 9 bases between. This CDR3 is CASSLGDRNGYTF. DNA of the CDR3: TGTGCCAGCAGCTTAGGCGACAGGAATGGCTACACCTTC.

The gene calls are TRBV28 and TRBJ2-7, with D perhaps matching TRBD1 (6 bases). Germline assignment: CDR1 MDHEN and CDR2 SYDVKM. V was clipped by 1 base and J by 4 bases, with 11 bases between them. CDR3 size: 14 residues. CDR3 region: CASSLLQGHYEQYF. CDR3 sequence (DNA): TGTGCCAGCAGTTTATTACAGGGCCATTACGAGCAGTACTTC.

The genes are TRBV9 and TRBJ1-1; weak D call: TRBD1 (6 bases). This CDR3 has 14 amino acids. V dropped 0 bases and J dropped 1 base, with 7 bases sitting between them. CDR1 SGDLS and CDR2 YYNGEE come from the germline V gene. The CDR3 DNA reads TGTGCCAGCAGCGTAGAAGGGGGGAACACTGAAGCTTTCTTT. It specifies CASSVEGGNTEAFF.

Only one count was recorded for this clone. The chain couples TRBV20-1 to TRBJ1-2, with a weak D call TRBD1 (5 bases). V was clipped by 1 base and J by 7 bases, with 7 bases between them. The CDR3 is 11 amino acids. The germline gives CDR1 DFQATT, CDR2 SNEGSKA (reference sequence). This chain's CDR3 is CSARGGVGYTF. The CDR3 region has the DNA TGCAGTGCTAGAGGGGGGGTTGGCTACACCTTC.

The CDR3 spells CASTSGGTYEQYF. In DNA form, the CDR3 reads TGTGCCAGCACTAGCGGAGGGACGTACGAGCAGTACTTC. The chain recombines TRBV6-1 with TRBJ2-5, with TRBD2 matching 7 bases. TRBJ2-7 explains the end of the DNA better; the J call may be wrong. Germline V lookup: CDR1 MNHNS, CDR2 SASEGT. This CDR3 has 13 amino acids.

The chain is built from TRBV5-1 and TRBJ1-1; no clear D. Germline V gives CDR1 SGHRS, CDR2 YFSETQ. Trimming shortened V by 7 bases and J by 7 bases, and 20 bases separated the two germline ends. This CDR3 is 14 amino acids long. DNA for the CDR3: TGCGCCAGCTTGGATTCGACCGGAGGGAGTGAAGCTTTCTTT. Protein product: CASLDSTGGSEAFF.

This clone came up a few times. The chain employs TRBV19 and TRBJ1-4; a possible D gene is TRBD1 (6 bases). Germline CDR1 LNHDA, CDR2 SQIVND (reference sequence). The CDR3 covers 13 residues. V was pared by 8 bases and J by 8 bases, with 15 bases between. CDR3 protein: CASGVQGREKLFF. The CDR3 coding sequence is TGTGCCAGTGGGGTACAGGGCCGGGAAAAACTGTTTTTT.

This clone appeared once. The chain combines TRBV5-1 with TRBJ2-2; TRBD1 is a possible D gene (5 bases). V was clipped by 2 bases and J by 7 bases, with 9 bases between them. The CDR3 covers 13 residues. Germline V gives CDR1 SGHRS, CDR2 YFSETQ. This CDR3 is CASSFQGDGELFF. In nucleotides, the CDR3 is TGCGCCAGCAGCTTCCAGGGTGACGGGGAGCTGTTTTTT. The full variable domain, completed using reference TRBV5-1 and TRBJ2-2, is KAGVTQTPRYLIKTRGQQVTLSCSPISGHRSVSWYQQTPGQGLQFLFEYFSETQRNKGNFPGRFSGRQFSNSRSEMNVSTLELGDSALYLCASSFQGDGELFFGEGSRLTVL.

The sample holds one count of this clone. The chain uses TRBV19 and TRBJ1-1; 9 nucleotides match TRBD1. V lost 7 bases, J lost 1 base, and 4 bases stayed unmatched. Germline loops: CDR1 LNHDA, CDR2 SQIVND (reference sequence). This CDR3 has 14 residues. CDR3 nucleotide sequence: TGTGCCAGTACCTTGGGACAGGGGAACACTGAAGCTTTCTTT. This sequence encodes CASTLGQGNTEAFF.

V is TRBV19 and J is TRBJ2-3; D is uncertain. Germline CDR1 reads LNHDA; CDR2 reads SQIVND (reference sequence). The V and J ends lost 10 bases and 6 bases respectively, with 17 bases between them. This CDR3 is 13 amino acids long. CDR3 amino acids: CAISSDFMDTQYF. As DNA, the CDR3 is TGTGCCATCTCGAGTGATTTCATGGATACGCAGTATTTT.

The chain employs TRBV5-4 and TRBJ1-5; D is unresolved. The CDR3 extends over 13 amino acids. Germline V gives CDR1 SGHNT, CDR2 YYREEE (reference sequence). Trimming stripped 0 bases from V and 5 bases from J, with 6 bases between. CDR3 DNA: TGTGCCAGCAGCTTGGATCAGGATCAGCCCCAGCATTTT. This codes for CASSLDQDQPQHF. Using reference TRBV5-4 and TRBJ1-5 for the parts outside the CDR3, the full variable domain is ETGVTQSPTHLIKTRGQQVTLRCSSQSGHNTVSWYQQALGQGPQFIFQYYREEENGRGNFPPRFSGLQFPNYSSELNVNALELDDSALYLCASSLDQDQPQHFGDGTRLSIL.

In the case of this clone: The junction does not match germline at one end; this may be a read error. The V call is TRBV7-7, the J call TRBJ2-2, with 7 bases aligning to TRBD1. From germline, CDR1 is SSHAT and CDR2 FNYEAQ (reference sequence). The CDR3 is 14 amino acids. CDR3 DNA: TGTGCTAGCAGTCAAGACAGGGCAAGGGGGGAGCTGTTTTTT. The encoded protein is CASSQDRARGELFF.

The chain has TRBV7-2 and TRBJ1-2; weak D call: TRBD1 (6 bases). The CDR3 is made up of 16 amino acids. V was cut by 1 base and J by 4 bases, with 16 bases left in between. CDR1 SGHTA and CDR2 FQGNSA come from the germline V gene. CDR3 nucleotides: TGTGCCAGCAGCTTAGAGTCAGGGGACGTGGGCTATGGCTACACCTTC. The encoded protein is CASSLESGDVGYGYTF.

The CDR3: CASEQGNSNQPQHF. The CDR3 coding sequence is TGTGCCAGCGAACAGGGAAATAGCAATCAGCCCCAGCATTTT. The chain employs TRBV6-1 and TRBJ1-5; a weak D match, TRBD1 (6 bases). CDR3 length equals 14 residues. Trimming pared 8 bases from V and 0 bases from J, leaving 11 bases between. CDR1 and CDR2 (germline): MNHNS, SASEGT.

The rearrangement links TRBV7-9 to TRBJ1-5; TRBD1 might be the D (5 bases). The CDR3 sequence is 14 residues long. V lost 5 bases to trimming and J lost 3 bases, with 11 bases between them. Per the germline V gene, CDR1 is SEHNR and CDR2 is FQNEAQ (reference sequence). Here the CDR3 reads CASSPEGNNQPQHF. The CDR3 nucleotides are TGTGCCAGCAGCCCGGAGGGGAACAATCAGCCCCAGCATTTT.

The chain employs TRBV5-1 and TRBJ1-2; 9 bases are a match to TRBD1. The CDR3 runs to 14 residues. V lost 4 bases to trimming and J lost 6 bases; unmatched junction nucleotides: 7. Per germline, CDR1 SGHRS and CDR2 YFSETQ. Here the CDR3 reads CASSKVTGGDGYTF. CDR3 coding DNA: TGCGCCAGCAGCAAAGTGACAGGGGGGGATGGCTACACCTTC. Full variable domain (missing parts from reference TRBV5-1 and TRBJ1-2): KAGVTQTPRYLIKTRGQQVTLSCSPISGHRSVSWYQQTPGQGLQFLFEYFSETQRNKGNFPGRFSGRQFSNSRSEMNVSTLELGDSALYLCASSKVTGGDGYTFGSGTRLTVV.

The genes are TRBV4-3 and TRBJ2-7, with unresolved D. The length of the CDR3 is 15 residues. Trimming stripped 0 bases from V and 0 bases from J, with 9 bases between. Germline loops: CDR1 LGHNA, CDR2 YSLEER. The CDR3 region is CASSQDLGTSYEQYF. CDR3 DNA: TGCGCCAGCAGCCAAGATCTGGGCACCTCCTACGAGCAGTACTTC.

The J gene is TRBJ2-3, the V gene TRBV4-2, with a weak D call TRBD1 (6 bases). CDR3 length equals 16 residues. Germline V CDR1 and CDR2: LGHNA, YNFKEQ. V was shortened by 3 bases and J by 0 bases, with 13 bases between the two germline ends. The CDR3 protein is CASSHSGHLSTDTQYF. The CDR3 nucleotides read TGTGCCAGCAGCCATTCGGGACACCTCAGCACAGATACGCAGTATTTT.

This sequence joins TRBV7-8 and TRBJ2-7; 7 bases fit TRBD1. J was trimmed by 4 bases and V by 5 bases; bases with no gene match: 5. Germline assignment: CDR1 SGHVS and CDR2 FQNEAQ. The CDR3 is 13 residues long. CDR3 in DNA: TGTGCCAGCAGCGTATCCAGGGGGTACGAGCAGTACTTC. Translating gives CASSVSRGYEQYF.

This clone has a handful of counts. The rearrangement uses TRBV10-1 and TRBJ1-1; TRBD1 matches at 9 bases. After removal of 8 bases from V and 3 bases from J, the junction contained 4 bases not matched to a gene. The CDR3 is made up of 13 amino acids. Germline lookup yields CDR1 WNHNN and CDR2 SYGVQD (reference sequence). The CDR3 nucleotides read TGCGCCAGCCGGGGACAGGGAGACACTGAAGCTTTCTTT. Amino acids: CASRGQGDTEAFF.

This clone was recorded a few times. This sequence joins TRBV21-1 and TRBJ1-6. TRBV21-1 is flagged as a pseudogene. The CDR3 is 14 residues long. CDR3 bases: TGTGCCAGCACCTTCCGGGGGGAAGATTCACCCCTCCACTTT. Its protein product is CASTFRGEDSPLHF.

The rearrangement joins TRBV7-2 to TRBJ2-1, with 10 bases lining up with TRBD1. This CDR3 region has 17 residues. After removal of 5 bases from V and 3 bases from J, the junction contained 10 bases not matched to a gene. Germline V gene lookup returns CDR1 SGHTA and CDR2 FQGNSA. The CDR3 coding sequence is TGTGCCAGCAGCGCAACAACCGGGACAGGGGTCTACAATGAGCAGTTCTTC. Translation: CASSATTGTGVYNEQFF.

The chain joins TRBV6-1 to TRBJ2-7; D might be TRBD2 (5 bases). The germline V gene encodes CDR1 MNHNS and CDR2 SASEGT. The CDR3 loop spans 14 amino acids. Trimming took 2 bases from V and 3 from J, leaving 11 bases between them. CDR3 loop: CASSETRGSYEQYF. The CDR3 DNA reads as TGTGCCAGCAGTGAAACCCGGGGAAGCTACGAGCAGTACTTC.

This clone was counted between two and nine times. This chain joins TRBV7-2 and TRBJ2-5; TRBD2 matches at 11 bases. Germline V gene data show CDR1 as SGHTA and CDR2 as FQGNSA. The CDR3 is 15 amino acids. V was clipped by 6 bases and J by 4 bases; unmatched bases: 7. CDR3 bases: TGTGCCAGCAGTCTCGTTAGCGGGGGGGGAGAGACCCAGTACTTC. Residues: CASSLVSGGGETQYF.

The rearrangement uses TRBV5-1 and TRBJ1-3, with D unresolved. The CDR3 has 14 residues. Trimming took off 0 bases at V and 3 bases at J, with 7 bases between the two ends. Germline CDR1 and CDR2: SGHRS and YFSETQ. The CDR3 DNA is TGCGCCAGCAGCTTGGGGAGCTTTGGAAACACCATATATTTT. This encodes CASSLGSFGNTIYF. Using reference TRBV5-1 and TRBJ1-3 for the parts outside the CDR3, the full variable domain is KAGVTQTPRYLIKTRGQQVTLSCSPISGHRSVSWYQQTPGQGLQFLFEYFSETQRNKGNFPGRFSGRQFSNSRSEMNVSTLELGDSALYLCASSLGSFGNTIYFGEGSWLTVV.

This clone was observed a few times. This rearrangement joins TRBV18 to TRBJ2-6; 7 bases align to TRBD2. The length of the CDR3 is 16 residues. The V segment lost 3 bases and the J segment 1 base; nucleotides outside the gene matches: 3. Germline loops: CDR1 KGHSH, CDR2 LQKENI. The CDR3 DNA sequence: TGTGCCAGCTCACCCTTTAGCGGGTCTGGGGCCAACGTCCTGACTTTC. It yields the protein CASSPFSGSGANVLTF.

V is TRBV11-3 and J is TRBJ2-7, with 8 positions matching TRBD2. In germline, CDR1 is SGHNT, CDR2 YENEEA. The length of the CDR3 is 17 residues. V dropped 5 bases and J dropped 2; count of bases not matched to a gene: 14. The CDR3 sequence: CASSLWRGASRTYEQYF. The CDR3 DNA is TGTGCCAGCAGCCTCTGGCGGGGGGCATCCCGTACCTACGAGCAGTACTTC.